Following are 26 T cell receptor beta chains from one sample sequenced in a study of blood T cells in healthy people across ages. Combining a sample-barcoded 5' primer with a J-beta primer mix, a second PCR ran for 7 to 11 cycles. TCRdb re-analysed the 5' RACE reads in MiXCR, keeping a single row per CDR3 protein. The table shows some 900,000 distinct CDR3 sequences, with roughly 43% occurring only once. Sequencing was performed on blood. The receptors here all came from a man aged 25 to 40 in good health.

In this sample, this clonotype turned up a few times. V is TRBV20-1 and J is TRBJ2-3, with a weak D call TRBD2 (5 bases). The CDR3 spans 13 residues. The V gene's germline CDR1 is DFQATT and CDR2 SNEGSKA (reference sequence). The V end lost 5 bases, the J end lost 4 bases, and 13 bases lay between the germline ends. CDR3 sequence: CSAQLVGADTQYF. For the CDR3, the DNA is TGCAGTGCTCAACTAGTTGGCGCAGATACGCAGTATTTT.

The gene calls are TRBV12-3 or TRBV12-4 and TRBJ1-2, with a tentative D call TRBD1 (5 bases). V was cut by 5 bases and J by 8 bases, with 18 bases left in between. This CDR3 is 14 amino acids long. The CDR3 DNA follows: TGTGCCAGCAGTGGACCCAGGGATTTGCGCGGCTACACCTTC. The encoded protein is CASSGPRDLRGYTF.

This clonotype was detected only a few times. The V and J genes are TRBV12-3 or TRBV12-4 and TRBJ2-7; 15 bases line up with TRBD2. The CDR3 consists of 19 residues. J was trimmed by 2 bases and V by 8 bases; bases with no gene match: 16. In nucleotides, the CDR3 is TGTGCCAGCTCTCAGTCGGGACTAGCGGGGGGTAGCTCCGCCTACGAGCAGTACTTC. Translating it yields CASSQSGLAGGSSAYEQYF.

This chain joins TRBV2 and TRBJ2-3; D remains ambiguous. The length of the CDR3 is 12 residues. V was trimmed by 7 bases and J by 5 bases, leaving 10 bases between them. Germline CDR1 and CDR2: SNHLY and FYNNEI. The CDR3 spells CASKPGLDTQYF. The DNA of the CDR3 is TGTGCCAGCAAGCCGGGCTTAGATACGCAGTATTTT.

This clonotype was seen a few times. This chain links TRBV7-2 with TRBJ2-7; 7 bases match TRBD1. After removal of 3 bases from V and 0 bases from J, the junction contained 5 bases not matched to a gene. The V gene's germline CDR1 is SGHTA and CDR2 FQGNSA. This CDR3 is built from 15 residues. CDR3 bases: TGTGCCAGCAGCTTTGACAGGGCCAGCTCCTACGAGCAGTACTTC. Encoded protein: CASSFDRASSYEQYF.

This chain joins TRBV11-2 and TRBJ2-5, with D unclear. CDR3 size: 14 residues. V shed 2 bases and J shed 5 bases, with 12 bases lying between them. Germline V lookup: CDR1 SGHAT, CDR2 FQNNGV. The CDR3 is CASSLLGLWETQYF. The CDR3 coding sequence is TGTGCCAGCAGCTTACTCGGCTTGTGGGAGACCCAGTACTTC. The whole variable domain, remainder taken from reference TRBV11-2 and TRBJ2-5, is EAGVAQSPRYKIIEKRQSVAFWCNPISGHATLYWYQQILGQGPKLLIQFQNNGVVDDSQLPKDRFSAERLKGVDSTLKIQPAKLEDSAVYLCASSLLGLWETQYFGPGTRLLVL.

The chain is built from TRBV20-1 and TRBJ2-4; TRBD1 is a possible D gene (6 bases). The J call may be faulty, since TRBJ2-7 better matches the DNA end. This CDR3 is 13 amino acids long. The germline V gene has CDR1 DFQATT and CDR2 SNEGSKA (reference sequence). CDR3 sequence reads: CSAPQGTIYEQYF. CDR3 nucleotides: TGCAGTGCTCCTCAGGGGACCATCTACGAGCAGTACTTC.

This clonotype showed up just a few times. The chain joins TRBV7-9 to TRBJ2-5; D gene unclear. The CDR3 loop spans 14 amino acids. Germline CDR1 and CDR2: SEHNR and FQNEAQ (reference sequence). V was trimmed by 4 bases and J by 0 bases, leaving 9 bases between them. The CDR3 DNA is TGTGCCAGCAGCTCCGATTTGTACCAAGAGACCCAGTACTTC. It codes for CASSSDLYQETQYF.

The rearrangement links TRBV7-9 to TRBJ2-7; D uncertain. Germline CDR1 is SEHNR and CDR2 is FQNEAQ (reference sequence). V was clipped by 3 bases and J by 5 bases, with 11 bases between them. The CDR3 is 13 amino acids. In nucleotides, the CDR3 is TGTGCCAGCAGCTTTTGGCAGATTGACGAGCAGTACTTC. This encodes CASSFWQIDEQYF.

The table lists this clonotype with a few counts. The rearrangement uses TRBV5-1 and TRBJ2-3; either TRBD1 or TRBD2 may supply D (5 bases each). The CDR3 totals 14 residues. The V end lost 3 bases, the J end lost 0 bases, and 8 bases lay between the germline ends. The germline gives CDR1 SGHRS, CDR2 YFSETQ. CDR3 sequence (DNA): TGCGCCAGCAGCTGGGACGGTAGCACAGATACGCAGTATTTT. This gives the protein CASSWDGSTDTQYF.

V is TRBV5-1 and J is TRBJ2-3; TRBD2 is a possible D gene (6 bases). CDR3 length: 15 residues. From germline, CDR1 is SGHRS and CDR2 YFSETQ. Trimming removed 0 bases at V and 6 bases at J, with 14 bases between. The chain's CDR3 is CASSLGRGVVDTQYF. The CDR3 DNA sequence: TGCGCCAGCAGCTTGGGGAGGGGTGTTGTGGATACGCAGTATTTT.

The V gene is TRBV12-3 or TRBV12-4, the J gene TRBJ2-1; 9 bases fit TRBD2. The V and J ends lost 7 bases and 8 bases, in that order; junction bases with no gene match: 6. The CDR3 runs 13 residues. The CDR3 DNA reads TGTGCCAGCATAGCGGGGGCTAGTCATGAGCAGTTCTTC. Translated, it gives CASIAGASHEQFF.

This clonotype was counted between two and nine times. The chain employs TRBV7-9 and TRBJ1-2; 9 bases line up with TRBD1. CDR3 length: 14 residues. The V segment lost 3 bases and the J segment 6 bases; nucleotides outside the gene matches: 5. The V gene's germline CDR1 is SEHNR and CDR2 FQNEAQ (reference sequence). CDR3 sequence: CASSLNRGLDGYTF. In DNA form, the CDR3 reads TGTGCCAGCAGCTTGAACAGGGGGCTTGATGGCTACACCTTC.

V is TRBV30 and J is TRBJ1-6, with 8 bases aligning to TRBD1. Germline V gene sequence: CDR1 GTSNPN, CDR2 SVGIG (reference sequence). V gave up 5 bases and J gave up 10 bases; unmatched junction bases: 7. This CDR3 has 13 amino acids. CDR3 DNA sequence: TGTGCCTGGGCGACAGGGGTAGGATCACCCCTCCACTTT. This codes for CAWATGVGSPLHF.

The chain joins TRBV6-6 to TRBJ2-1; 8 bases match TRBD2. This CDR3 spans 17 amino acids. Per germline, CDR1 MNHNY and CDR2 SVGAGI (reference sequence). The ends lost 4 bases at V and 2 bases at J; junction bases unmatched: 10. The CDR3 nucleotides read TGTGCCAGCAGTTTACTCATGGGGACTAGAGCCTACAATGAGCAGTTCTTC. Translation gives CASSLLMGTRAYNEQFF.

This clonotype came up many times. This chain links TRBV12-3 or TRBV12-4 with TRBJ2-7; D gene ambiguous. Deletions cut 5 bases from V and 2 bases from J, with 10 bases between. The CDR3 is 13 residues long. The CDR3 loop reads CASSVKGTYEQYF. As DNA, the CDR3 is TGTGCCAGCAGTGTAAAGGGCACCTACGAGCAGTACTTC.

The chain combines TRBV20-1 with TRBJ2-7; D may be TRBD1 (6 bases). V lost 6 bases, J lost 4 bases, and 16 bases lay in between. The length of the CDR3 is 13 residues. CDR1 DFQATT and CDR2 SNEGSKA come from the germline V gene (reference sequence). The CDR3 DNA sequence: TGCAGTGCCAACCGGGGACAACCATACGAGCAGTACTTC. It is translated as CSANRGQPYEQYF.

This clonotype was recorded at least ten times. The CDR3 reads CASSLYQAAGQPQHF. CDR3 DNA sequence: TGTGCCAGCAGTTTATACCAGGCAGCCGGGCAGCCCCAGCATTTT. The chain links TRBV28 to TRBJ1-5, with D unclear. The CDR3 is 15 amino acids. The germline V gene encodes CDR1 MDHEN and CDR2 SYDVKM. Trimming pared 1 base from V and 7 bases from J, leaving 14 bases between.

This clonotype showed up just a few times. CDR3 DNA sequence: TGTGCCAGCAGCTCACAGGGGCTGGAGGAGCAGTTCTTC. Translation gives CASSSQGLEEQFF. J is TRBJ2-1 and V is TRBV7-9, with TRBD1 identical over 7 bases. Losses at the gene ends were 4 bases for V and 10 bases for J; bases not matched to a gene: 7. The CDR3 totals 13 residues. Germline V CDR1 and CDR2: SEHNR, FQNEAQ (reference sequence). The full variable domain, completed using reference TRBV7-9 and TRBJ2-1, is DTGVSQNPRHKITKRGQNVTFRCDPISEHNRLYWYRQTLGQGPEFLTYFQNEAQLEKSRLLSDRFSAERPKGSFSTLEIQRTEQGDSAMYLCASSSQGLEEQFFGPGTRLTVL.

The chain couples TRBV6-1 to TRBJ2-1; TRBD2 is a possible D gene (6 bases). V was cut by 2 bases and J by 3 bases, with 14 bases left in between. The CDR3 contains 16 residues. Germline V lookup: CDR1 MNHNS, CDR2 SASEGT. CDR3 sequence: CASSEYGTELYNEQFF. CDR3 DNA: TGTGCCAGCAGTGAATACGGGACTGAACTCTACAATGAGCAGTTCTTC.

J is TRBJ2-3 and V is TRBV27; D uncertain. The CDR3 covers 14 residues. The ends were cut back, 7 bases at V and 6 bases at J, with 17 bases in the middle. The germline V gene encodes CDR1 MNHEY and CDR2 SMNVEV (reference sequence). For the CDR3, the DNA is TGTGCCAGCATTCTCTCGACCGCTCTCGATACGCAGTATTTT. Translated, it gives CASILSTALDTQYF.

In DNA, the CDR3 is TGTGCCAGCAGCCGCACCACGGGGGAGGGCGGCTACACCTTC. Protein product: CASSRTTGEGGYTF. The J gene is TRBJ1-2, the V gene TRBV3-1; D is possibly TRBD1 (5 bases). Deletions cut 4 bases from V and 8 bases from J, with 17 bases between. CDR1 is LGHDT, CDR2 YNNKEL, per germline (reference sequence). The CDR3 is 14 amino acids.

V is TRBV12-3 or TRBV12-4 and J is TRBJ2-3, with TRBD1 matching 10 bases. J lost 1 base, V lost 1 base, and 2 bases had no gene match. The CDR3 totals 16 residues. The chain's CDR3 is CASSLGGTGGTDTQYF. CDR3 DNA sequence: TGTGCCAGCAGTTTAGGTGGGACAGGGGGCACAGATACGCAGTATTTT.

This chain's CDR3 is CASSYERGAGSGELFF. The CDR3 DNA follows: TGTGCCAGCAGTTACGAGCGGGGAGCGGGGTCCGGGGAGCTGTTTTTT. This chain uses TRBV6-2 or TRBV6-3 with TRBJ2-2; 7 bases map to TRBD2. This CDR3 contains 16 residues. The J segment lost 6 bases and the V segment lost 2 bases, leaving 9 bases of the junction unmatched. Germline CDR1 is MNHEY and CDR2 is SVGEGT.

The CDR3 nucleotides are TGCAGTCCGAAACACAGGGGGGACACCGGGGAGCTGTTTTTT. It yields the protein CSPKHRGDTGELFF. This chain uses TRBV20-1 with TRBJ2-2; 8 bases agree with TRBD1. Germline-derived CDR1 and CDR2 are DFQATT and SNEGSKA (reference sequence). V lost 8 bases to trimming and J lost 3 bases; unmatched junction nucleotides: 8. The CDR3 covers 14 residues.

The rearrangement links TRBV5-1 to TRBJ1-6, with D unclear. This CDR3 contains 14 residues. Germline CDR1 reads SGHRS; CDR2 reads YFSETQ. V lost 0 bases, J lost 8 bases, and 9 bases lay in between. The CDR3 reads CASSLEGSDSPLHF. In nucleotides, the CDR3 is TGCGCCAGCAGCTTGGAAGGTTCTGATTCACCCCTCCACTTT.